A single sample gave rise to the 9 T cell receptor beta chains below, sequenced in a study of blood T cells in healthy people across ages. Using a J-beta primer mix together with a sample-barcoded 5' primer, a second PCR was run for roughly 7 to 11 cycles. TCRdb re-called the 5' RACE reads with MiXCR, one entry per CDR3 protein. The sample carries roughly 900,000 distinct CDR3 sequences, around 26% recorded once. The sample consisted of blood. These receptors all stem from a woman over 75 in good health.

With regard to this clonotype: This may be a read error, as it is one base from a much larger clone. The CDR3 is CASSSVVGDTREQYF. As DNA, the CDR3 is TGTGCCAGCAGCTCCGTGGTGGGGGACACGCGCGAGCAGTACTTC. The chain couples TRBV7-9 to TRBJ2-5; tentative D call: TRBD1 (6 bases). The better agreement between TRBJ2-7 and the DNA end casts doubt on the J call. Germline loops: CDR1 SEHNR, CDR2 FQNEAQ (reference sequence). The CDR3 contains 15 residues.

This clonotype was detected many times. The rearrangement links TRBV18 to TRBJ2-3; D is possibly TRBD1 (6 bases). Germline-derived CDR1 and CDR2 are KGHSH and LQKENI. This CDR3 region has 15 residues. Trimming removed 3 bases at V and 2 bases at J, with 12 bases between. DNA for the CDR3: TGTGCCAGCTCACCGGGGCAGGGGTACACAGATACGCAGTATTTT. It is translated as CASSPGQGYTDTQYF.

This clonotype came up many times. This sequence joins TRBV7-8 and TRBJ2-7; TRBD2 might be the D (6 bases). The CDR3 loop spans 14 amino acids. Germline V gene lookup returns CDR1 SGHVS and CDR2 FQNEAQ. Between the trimmed V and J ends, which lost 6 bases and 0 bases, there was a span of 12 bases. The CDR3 DNA sequence: TGTGCCAGCAGAAATGTGCGGGGCTCCTACGAGCAGTACTTC. It is translated as CASRNVRGSYEQYF.

The sample holds many counts of this clonotype. The rearrangement joins TRBV20-1 to TRBJ2-1; 8 bases are a match to TRBD2. CDR3 length: 13 residues. The germline gives CDR1 DFQATT, CDR2 SNEGSKA (reference sequence). The CDR3 reads CSPRRGGGNEQFF. CDR3 DNA sequence: TGCAGCCCCCGCCGGGGGGGGGGGAATGAGCAGTTCTTC.

The sample holds many counts of this clonotype. The chain carries TRBV20-1 and TRBJ2-3; D call uncertain. The V gene lost 6 bases and the J gene lost 2 bases, with 12 bases spanning the gap. Germline V gives CDR1 DFQATT, CDR2 SNEGSKA (reference sequence). The CDR3 spans 13 residues. CDR3 residues: CSAKARSTDTQYF. The CDR3, as DNA: TGCAGTGCCAAGGCTCGCTCCACAGATACGCAGTATTTT.

V and J are TRBV20-1 and TRBJ2-3, with 8 bases fitting TRBD1. In germline, CDR1 is DFQATT, CDR2 SNEGSKA (reference sequence). J gave up 6 bases and V 5 bases, and 13 bases lay outside the gene matches. This CDR3 region has 15 residues. The CDR3 bases are TGCAGTGCTCCCGGGCCGACAGGGGCCTGGGATACGCAGTATTTT. The encoded protein is CSAPGPTGAWDTQYF.

Comment on this clonotype: A much larger clone differs from this one at a single base, so this may be a read error. The chain is built from TRBV27 and TRBJ2-5; D uncertain. The CDR3 consists of 13 residues. The germline gives CDR1 MNHEY, CDR2 SMNVEV (reference sequence). V was trimmed by 6 bases and J by 4 bases, leaving 12 bases between them. CDR3 in amino acids: CASSIRSRETQYF. CDR3 nucleotides: TGTGCCAGCAGCATCAGATCCCGAGAGACCCAGTACTTC.

For this clonotype: Given a much more abundant clone one base away, this may be a read error. The chain recombines TRBV6-6 with TRBJ2-1; D remains unclear. The CDR3 extends over 13 amino acids. CDR1 and CDR2 from the germline V gene are MNHNY and SVGAGI (reference sequence). V was cut by 0 bases and J by 12 bases, with 12 bases left in between. CDR3 amino acids: CASSYSLGHVQFF. The CDR3 nucleotides read TGTGCCAGCAGTTACTCGCTGGGTCATGTGCAGTTCTTC.

On this clonotype itself: One base away lies a much larger clone, so this may be a sequencing read error. As DNA, the CDR3 is TGCAGTACTAGACAGAGTCGGGCGACTGAAGCTTTCTTT. This codes for CSTRQSRATEAFF. The chain recombines TRBV20-1 with TRBJ1-1; D might be TRBD1 (5 bases). Germline V lookup: CDR1 DFQATT, CDR2 SNEGSKA (reference sequence). The length of the CDR3 is 13 residues.